What follows is one T cell receptor (beta chain) and its context. Its antigen is as yet unknown. Trimming took 8 bases from V and 1 from J, leaving 11 bases between them. The CDR3 loop spans 13 amino acids. The germline CDR1 and CDR2 sequences are SEHNR and FQNEAQ (reference sequence). The sample originates from a study of immune evolution from preneoplasia to lung adenocarcinoma. Between about 2013 and 2018, patients underwent resection in Japan or China. Histologic diagnosis was independently verified by two lung pathologists. Libraries were prepared by immunoSEQ multiplex PCR; TCRdb keeps only in-frame clonotypes and omits some of them. The profile shows about 11,000 clones, 76% of them singletons. Broader study findings: From normal lung to invasive adenocarcinoma, top clone frequencies appeared to decrease.

This sequence joins TRBV7-9 and TRBJ1-1; no firm D call. The clonotype originates from a person in their sixties or seventies with lung adenocarcinoma. Some clones in this sample may be carry-over from other donors' samples. Sequenced sample: FFPE normal lung tissue adjacent to the tumor. The CDR3 DNA is TGTGCCAGCGGCCGTAACCGGAACACTGAAGCTTTCTTT. Translating it yields CASGRNRNTEAFF.